One T cell receptor beta chain is described in this entry. Its specificity is not known. Germline V gives CDR1 MNHEY, CDR2 SVGAGI. The V end was cut by 5 bases, the J end by 0 bases, with 12 bases between. The CDR3 has 15 residues. Amplification used 60 Vbeta primers and 13 Jbeta primers. Sequenced by immunoSEQ multiplex PCR; TCRdb stores in-frame clones only, minus some. The table shows about 120,000 clones, with approximately 78% occurring only once. The entry originates in a study of cytomegalovirus exposure and HLA in healthy donors. Study-level findings and limits: There were some V segments, including TRBV6-2 and TRBV6-3, excluded as indistinguishable. Most of the CMV-associated TCR beta chains (in a later analysis) appeared to be HLA-restricted.

Sequences were obtained from PBMCs. The TCR sequence derives from a man aged 35 to 55 in good health and CMV-seronegative. This sequence joins TRBV6-5 and TRBJ2-3; D possibly corresponds to TRBD2 (5 bases). The chain's CDR3 is CASSSIALSTDTQYF. DNA for the CDR3: TGTGCCAGCAGTAGCATAGCGCTGAGCACAGATACGCAGTATTTT.